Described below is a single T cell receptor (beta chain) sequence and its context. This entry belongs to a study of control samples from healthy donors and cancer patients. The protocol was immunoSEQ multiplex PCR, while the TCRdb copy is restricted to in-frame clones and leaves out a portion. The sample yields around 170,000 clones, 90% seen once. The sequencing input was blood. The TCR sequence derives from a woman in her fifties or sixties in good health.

The CDR3, as DNA: TGTGCCAGCAGTGATGTCCCTGGGGCCAACGTCCTGACTTTC. Its translation is CASSDVPGANVLTF. This chain uses TRBV2 with TRBJ2-6; no clear D gene. This CDR3 spans 14 amino acids. Germline CDR1 is SNHLY and CDR2 is FYNNEI. Trimming took 3 bases from V and 2 from J, leaving 5 bases between them.